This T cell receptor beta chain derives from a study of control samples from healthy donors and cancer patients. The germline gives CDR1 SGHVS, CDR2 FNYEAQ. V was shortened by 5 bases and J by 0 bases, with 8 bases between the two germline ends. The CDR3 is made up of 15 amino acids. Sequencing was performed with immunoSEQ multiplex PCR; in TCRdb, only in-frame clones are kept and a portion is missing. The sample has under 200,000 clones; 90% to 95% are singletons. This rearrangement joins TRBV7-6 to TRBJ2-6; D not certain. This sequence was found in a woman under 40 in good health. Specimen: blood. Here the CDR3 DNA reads TGTGCCAGCAGCGCCCAGTCCTCTGGGGCCAACGTCCTGACTTTC. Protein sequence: CASSAQSSGANVLTF.